The text below deals with one T cell receptor (beta chain). Its target antigen remains unknown. Base qualities are not at hand, and no much larger clone is one base apart. The data belong to a study of blood T cells in healthy people across ages (dated by TCRdb to between 2015 and 2016). In terms of the full investigation: In model experiments, template switching captured roughly one uniquely barcoded TCR beta cDNA molecule for every two T cells. Using deep sequencing normalized with unique cDNA molecular identifiers, the study measured how TCR beta repertoire diversity changes with age. For two donors (one aged 18 to 29 and one aged 80 or older), the study analyzed two additional independent replicas of 1 million unique cDNA reads from the same blood draw. The donors were split into four age groups: young (average roughly 15 years), middle-aged (about 40), aged (roughly 68) and long-lived (roughly 77). To avoid experimental bias, donors of different ages were distributed randomly across sequencing lanes.

Inclusive of the bounding cysteine and phenylalanine, the CDR3 is 17 residues long. Only the CDR3 DNA stays, 51 bases, in frame from base 1. CDR1 SGHAT and CDR2 FQNNGV were looked up in the germline V gene. V has 4 bases trimmed and J has 2 bases trimmed; junction bases matching no gene number 9. The method behind the library was 5' RACE. The sequencing machine was an Illumina HiSeq 2500. A second PCR of about 7 to 12 cycles was performed with a sample-barcoded 5' primer and a J-beta primer mix. Each TCR beta cDNA molecule received a unique molecular identifier from a template-switch 5' adaptor carrying 12 random nucleotides. Each sample yielded at least 3 million CDR3-containing paired-end reads. The Mint cDNA synthesis kit, primed by a TRBC-specific oligonucleotide, was used to synthesize first-strand cDNA from all RNA. After uracil-DNA glycosylase treatment, a first 18-cycle PCR used universal primers M1SS and BC2_uni_R on all cDNA. In the source study's methods: Normalization of each sample was performed by random selection of 1 million high-quality reads, each carrying a distinct molecular identifier. Instead of being binned into consensus sequences, reads that shared molecular identifiers were thrown out. MiTCR, set to a Q25 quality threshold and the strictest error-elimination algorithm, was used for CDR3 identification, clonotype clustering and error correction. A nonparametric unseen species model with Euler transformation was used to estimate lower-bound total TCR beta diversity. In-frame beta chains were kept once TCRdb had trimmed the public reads at Q25 with fastp and called clones with MiXCR. Each record represents a unique CDR3 protein, reported with the most common genes and DNA among its rows. TCRdb's processing, not the authors' own work, is the source of the V and J calls. A total of around 870,000 distinct CDR3 sequences appear in this sample, 25% to 30% of them only once. The top ten hold about 18% of the sample.

The full study reports these points: The percentage of naive T cells measured by flow cytometry correlated strongly with observed TCR beta diversity. Total diversity estimates from one million sequenced T cells were considered lower bounds and underestimates. Compared with the aged group, the long-lived group had more naive CD4+ T cells, fewer expanded clones and increased TCR diversity, a pattern suggesting age selection. As age increased, observed TCR beta diversity per million T cells dropped in a roughly linear way, and a significant reduction was already evident by age about 40. The CMV infection status of donors was not known, potentially confounding age-related changes in expanded clonotypes. Bulk unsorted PBMC profiling prevented conclusive comparison of naive and antigen-experienced compartments.

Donors were approximately 42 systemically healthy Caucasian individuals from Russia aged about 6 to 100 years. Each donor gave approximately 10 milliliters of peripheral blood, collected into EDTA-treated Vacutainer tubes. PBMCs were isolated by Ficoll-Paque density-gradient centrifugation, with at least 7 million obtained per sample. Total RNA was extracted from PBMCs with Trizol reagent, with at least 5 micrograms obtained per sample. For every donor, flow cytometry on a PBMC aliquot measured the percentage of naive CD45RAhigh/CD27high T cells. The sequence is built from TRBV11-2 and TRBJ2-5, with 11 junctional bases fitting TRBD2. Sample: blood. This TCR was sampled from a woman of 80 years or more in good health. The CDR3 sequence is CASSSGQTSGGQETQYF. The nucleotides are TGTGCCAGCAGCTCCGGCCAAACTAGCGGGGGACAAGAGACCCAGTACTTC.